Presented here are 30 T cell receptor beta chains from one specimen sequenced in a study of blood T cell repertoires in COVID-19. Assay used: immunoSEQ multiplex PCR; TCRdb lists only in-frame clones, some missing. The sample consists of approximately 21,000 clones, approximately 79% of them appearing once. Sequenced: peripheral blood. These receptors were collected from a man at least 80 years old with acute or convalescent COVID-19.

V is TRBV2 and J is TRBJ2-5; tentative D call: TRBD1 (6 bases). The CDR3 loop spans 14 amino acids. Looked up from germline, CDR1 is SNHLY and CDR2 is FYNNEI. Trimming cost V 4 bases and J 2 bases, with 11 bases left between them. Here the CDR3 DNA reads TGTGCCAGCAGTGGGGGGACACCTCAAGAGACCCAGTACTTC. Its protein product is CASSGGTPQETQYF.

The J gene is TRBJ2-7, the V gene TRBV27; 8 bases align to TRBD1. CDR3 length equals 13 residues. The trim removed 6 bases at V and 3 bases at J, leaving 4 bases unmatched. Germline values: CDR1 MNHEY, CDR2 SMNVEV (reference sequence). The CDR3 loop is CASRRTGSYEQYV. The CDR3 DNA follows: TGTGCCAGCAGACGGACAGGGAGCTACGAGCAGTACGTC.

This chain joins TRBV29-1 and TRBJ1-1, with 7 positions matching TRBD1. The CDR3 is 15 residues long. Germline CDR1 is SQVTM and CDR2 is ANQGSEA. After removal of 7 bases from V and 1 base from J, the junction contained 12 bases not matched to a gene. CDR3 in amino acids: CSARTRGLENTEAFF. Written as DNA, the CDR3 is TGCAGCGCCCGAACGAGGGGGCTAGAGAACACTGAAGCTTTCTTT.

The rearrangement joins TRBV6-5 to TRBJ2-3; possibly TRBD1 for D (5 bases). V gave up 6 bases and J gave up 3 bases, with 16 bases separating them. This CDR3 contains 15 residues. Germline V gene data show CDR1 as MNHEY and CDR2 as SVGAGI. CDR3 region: CASSLGAAGTDTQYF. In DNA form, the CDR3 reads TGTGCCAGCAGCTTAGGGGCCGCCGGGACAGATACGCAGTATTTT.

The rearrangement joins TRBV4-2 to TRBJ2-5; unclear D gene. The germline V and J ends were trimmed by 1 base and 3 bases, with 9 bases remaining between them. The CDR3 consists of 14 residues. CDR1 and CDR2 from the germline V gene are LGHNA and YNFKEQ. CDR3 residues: CASSQGTRKETQYF. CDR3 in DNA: TGTGCCAGCAGCCAAGGCACGCGGAAAGAGACCCAGTACTTC.

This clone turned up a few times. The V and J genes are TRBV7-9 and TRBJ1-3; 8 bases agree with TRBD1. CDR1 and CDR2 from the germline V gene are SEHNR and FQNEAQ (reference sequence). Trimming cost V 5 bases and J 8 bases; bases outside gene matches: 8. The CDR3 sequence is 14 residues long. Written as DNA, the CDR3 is TGTGCCAGCAGCCGTTCAGGGGGCTCAGACACCATATATTTT. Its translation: CASSRSGGSDTIYF.

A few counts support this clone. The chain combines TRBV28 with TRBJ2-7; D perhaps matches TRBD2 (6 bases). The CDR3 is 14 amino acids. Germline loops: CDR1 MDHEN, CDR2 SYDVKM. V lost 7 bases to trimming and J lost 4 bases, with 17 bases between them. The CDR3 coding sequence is TGTGCCAGCATGGGCGGAGGGGAGTTTTACGAGCAGTACTTC. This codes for CASMGGGEFYEQYF.

The CDR3 DNA sequence: TGTGCCAGCAGGCCCGGACTAGCGGGAGTCCACGAGCAGTACGTC. The encoded protein is CASRPGLAGVHEQYV. The chain couples TRBV27 to TRBJ2-7; TRBD2 aligns across 13 bases. The trim removed 6 bases at V and 5 bases at J, leaving 7 bases unmatched. The length of the CDR3 is 15 residues. CDR1 is MNHEY and CDR2 is SMNVEV in the germline V gene (reference sequence).

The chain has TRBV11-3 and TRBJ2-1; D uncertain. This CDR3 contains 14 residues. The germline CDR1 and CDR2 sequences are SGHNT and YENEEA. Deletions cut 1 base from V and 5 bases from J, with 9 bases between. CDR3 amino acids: CASSLGSRNNEQFF. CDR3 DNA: TGTGCCAGCAGCTTAGGCTCCAGGAACAATGAGCAGTTCTTC.

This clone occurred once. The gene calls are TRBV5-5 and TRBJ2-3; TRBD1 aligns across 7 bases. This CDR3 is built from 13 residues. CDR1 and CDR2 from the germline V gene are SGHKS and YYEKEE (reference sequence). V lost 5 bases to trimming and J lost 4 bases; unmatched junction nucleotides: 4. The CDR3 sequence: CASSHQGADTQYF. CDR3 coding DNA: TGTGCCAGCAGTCATCAGGGGGCAGATACGCAGTATTTT.

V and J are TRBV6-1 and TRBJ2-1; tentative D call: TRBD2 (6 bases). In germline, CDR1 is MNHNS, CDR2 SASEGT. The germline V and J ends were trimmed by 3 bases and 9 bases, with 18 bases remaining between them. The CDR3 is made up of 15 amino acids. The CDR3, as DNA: TGTGCCAGCAGTGACCGGGAGATGGGACTCATTGAGCAGTTCTTC. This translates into CASSDREMGLIEQFF.

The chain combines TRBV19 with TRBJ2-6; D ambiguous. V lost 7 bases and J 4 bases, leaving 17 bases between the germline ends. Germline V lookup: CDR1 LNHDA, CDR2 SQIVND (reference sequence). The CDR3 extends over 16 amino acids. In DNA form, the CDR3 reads TGTGCCAGTACCCACAACGTCCCCCCCGGGGCCAACGTCCTGACTTTC. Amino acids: CASTHNVPPGANVLTF.

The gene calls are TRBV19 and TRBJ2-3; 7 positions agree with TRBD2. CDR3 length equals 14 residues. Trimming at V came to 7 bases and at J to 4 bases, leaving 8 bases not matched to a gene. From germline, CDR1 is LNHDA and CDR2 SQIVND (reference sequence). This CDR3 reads CASTKAGMPDTQYF. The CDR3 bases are TGTGCCAGTACCAAAGCGGGAATGCCAGATACGCAGTATTTT.

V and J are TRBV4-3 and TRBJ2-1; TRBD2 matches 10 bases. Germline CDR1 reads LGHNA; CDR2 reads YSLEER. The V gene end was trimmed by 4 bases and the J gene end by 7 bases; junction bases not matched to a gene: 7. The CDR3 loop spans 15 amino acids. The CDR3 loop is CASSPTSGTGNEQFF. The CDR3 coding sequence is TGCGCCAGCAGCCCTACTAGCGGGACAGGAAATGAGCAGTTCTTC.

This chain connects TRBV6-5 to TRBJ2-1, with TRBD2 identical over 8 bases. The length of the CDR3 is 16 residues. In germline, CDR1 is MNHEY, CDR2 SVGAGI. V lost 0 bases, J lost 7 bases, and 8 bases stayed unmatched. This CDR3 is CASSYSKAGVVNEQFF. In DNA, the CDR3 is TGTGCCAGCAGTTACTCGAAAGCGGGAGTGGTGAATGAGCAGTTCTTC.

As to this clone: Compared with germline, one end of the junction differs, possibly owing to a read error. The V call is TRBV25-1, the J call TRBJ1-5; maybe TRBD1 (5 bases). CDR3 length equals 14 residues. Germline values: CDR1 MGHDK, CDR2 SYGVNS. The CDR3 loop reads CASSERDSIQPQHF. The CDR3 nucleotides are TGTGCCAGCAGTGAGCGCGACAGCATTCAGCCCCAGCATTTT.

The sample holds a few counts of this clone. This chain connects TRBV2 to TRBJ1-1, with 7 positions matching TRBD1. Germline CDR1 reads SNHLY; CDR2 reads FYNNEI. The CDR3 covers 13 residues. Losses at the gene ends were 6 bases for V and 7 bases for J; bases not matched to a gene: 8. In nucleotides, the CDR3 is TGTGCCAGCAGAACACAGGGGATCAGTGAAGCTTTCTTT. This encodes CASRTQGISEAFF.

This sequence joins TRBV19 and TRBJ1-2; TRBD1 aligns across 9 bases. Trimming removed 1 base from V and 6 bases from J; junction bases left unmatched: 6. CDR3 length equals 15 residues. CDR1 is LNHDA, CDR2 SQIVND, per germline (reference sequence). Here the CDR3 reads CASSIAGQGFNGYTF. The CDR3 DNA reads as TGTGCCAGTAGTATAGCGGGACAGGGTTTTAATGGCTACACCTTC.

CDR3 amino acids: CATGVRETQYF. CDR3 bases: TGTGCCACCGGGGTGAGGGAGACCCAGTACTTC. The chain recombines TRBV6-6 with TRBJ2-5, with a possible D match to TRBD2 (5 bases). CDR1 and CDR2 from the germline V gene are MNHNY and SVGAGI (reference sequence). The CDR3 length is 11 residues. The V gene lost 10 bases and the J gene lost 5 bases, with 11 bases spanning the gap.

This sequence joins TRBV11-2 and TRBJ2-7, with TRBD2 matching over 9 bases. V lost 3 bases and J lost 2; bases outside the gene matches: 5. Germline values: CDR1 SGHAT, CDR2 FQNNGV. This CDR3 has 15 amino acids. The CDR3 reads CASSLALAGTYEQYF. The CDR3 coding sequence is TGTGCCAGCAGCTTGGCCCTAGCGGGAACCTACGAGCAGTACTTC.

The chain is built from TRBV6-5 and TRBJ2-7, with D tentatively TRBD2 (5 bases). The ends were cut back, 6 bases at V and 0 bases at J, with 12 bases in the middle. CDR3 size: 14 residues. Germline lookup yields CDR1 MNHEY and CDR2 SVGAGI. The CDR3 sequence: CASRAGIFSYEQYF. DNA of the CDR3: TGTGCCAGCAGGGCGGGCATCTTCTCCTACGAGCAGTACTTC.

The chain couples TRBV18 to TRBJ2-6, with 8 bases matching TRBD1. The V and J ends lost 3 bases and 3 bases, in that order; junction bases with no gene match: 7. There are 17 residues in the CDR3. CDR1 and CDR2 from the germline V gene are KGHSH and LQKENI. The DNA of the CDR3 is TGTGCCAGCTCACCCGACAGGGGCGGGGTTGGGGCCAACGTCCTGACTTTC. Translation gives CASSPDRGGVGANVLTF. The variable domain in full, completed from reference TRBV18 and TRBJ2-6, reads NAGVMQNPRHLVRRRGQEARLRCSPMKGHSHVYWYRQLPEEGLKFMVYLQKENIIDESGMPKERFSAEFPKEGPSILRIQQVVRGDSAAYFCASSPDRGGVGANVLTFGAGSRLTVL.

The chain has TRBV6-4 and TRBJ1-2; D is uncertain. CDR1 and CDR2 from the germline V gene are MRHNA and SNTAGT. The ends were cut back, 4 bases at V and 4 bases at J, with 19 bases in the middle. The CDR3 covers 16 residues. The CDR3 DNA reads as TGTGCCAGCAGTGCGGGGAGGGTGTTTTTAAGCTATGGCTACACCTTC. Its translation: CASSAGRVFLSYGYTF.

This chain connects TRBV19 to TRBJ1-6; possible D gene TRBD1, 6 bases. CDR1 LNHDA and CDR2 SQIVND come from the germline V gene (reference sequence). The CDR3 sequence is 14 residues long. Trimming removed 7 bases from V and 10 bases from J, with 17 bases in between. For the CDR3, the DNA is TGTGCCAGTAACTCGTGGGACATCGGATCACCCCTCCACTTT. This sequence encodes CASNSWDIGSPLHF.

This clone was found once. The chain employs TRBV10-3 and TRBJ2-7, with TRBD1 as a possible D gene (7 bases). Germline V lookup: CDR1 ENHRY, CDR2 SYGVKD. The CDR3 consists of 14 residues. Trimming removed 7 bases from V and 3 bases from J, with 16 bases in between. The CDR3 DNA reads TGTGCCATCAAACTCAGGGGGGACGGCTACGAGCAGTACTTC. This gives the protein CAIKLRGDGYEQYF.

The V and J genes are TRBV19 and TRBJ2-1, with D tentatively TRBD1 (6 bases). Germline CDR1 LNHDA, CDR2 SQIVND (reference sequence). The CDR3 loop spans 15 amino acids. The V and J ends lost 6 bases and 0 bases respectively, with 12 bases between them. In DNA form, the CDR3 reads TGTGCCAGTAGATTGACAGGCCTCTCCTACAATGAGCAGTTCTTC. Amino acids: CASRLTGLSYNEQFF.

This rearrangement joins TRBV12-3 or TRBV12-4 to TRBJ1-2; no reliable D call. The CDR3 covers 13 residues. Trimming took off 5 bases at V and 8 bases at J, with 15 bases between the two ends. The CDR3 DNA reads TGTGCCAGCAGTGACTCCACTGATCGGGGCTACACCTTC. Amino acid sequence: CASSDSTDRGYTF.

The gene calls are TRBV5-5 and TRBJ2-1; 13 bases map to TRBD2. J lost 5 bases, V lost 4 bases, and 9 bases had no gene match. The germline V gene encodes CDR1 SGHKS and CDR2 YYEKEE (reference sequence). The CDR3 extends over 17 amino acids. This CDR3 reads CASSPHVGTSGDNEQFF. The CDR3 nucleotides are TGTGCCAGCAGCCCTCATGTTGGGACTAGCGGGGACAATGAGCAGTTCTTC. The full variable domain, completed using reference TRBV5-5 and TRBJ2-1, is DAGVTQSPTHLIKTRGQQVTLRCSPISGHKSVSWYQQVLGQGPQFIFQYYEKEERGRGNFPDRFSARQFPNYSSELNVNALLLGDSALYLCASSPHVGTSGDNEQFFGPGTRLTVL.

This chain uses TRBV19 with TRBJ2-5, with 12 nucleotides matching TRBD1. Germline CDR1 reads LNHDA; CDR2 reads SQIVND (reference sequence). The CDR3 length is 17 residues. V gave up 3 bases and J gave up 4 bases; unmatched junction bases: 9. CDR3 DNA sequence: TGTGCCAGTAGTATGTGGGACAGGGGGCTTGGAGGAGAGACCCAGTACTTC. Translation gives CASSMWDRGLGGETQYF.

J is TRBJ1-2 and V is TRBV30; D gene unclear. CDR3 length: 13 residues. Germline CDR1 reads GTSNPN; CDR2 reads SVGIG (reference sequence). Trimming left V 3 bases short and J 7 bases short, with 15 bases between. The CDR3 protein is CAWRSLERGGYTF. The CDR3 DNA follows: TGTGCCTGGAGGTCTTTGGAACGGGGTGGCTACACCTTC.